This T cell receptor (beta chain) was identified during a study of T cell changes during pregnancy in multiple sclerosis. Profiled with immunoSEQ multiplex PCR; TCRdb holds only in-frame clones, not every one. This table has some 20,000 clones, around 90% appearing once. V lost 4 bases to trimming and J lost 4 bases, with 16 bases between them. The CDR3 sequence is 15 residues long. This clone was observed once. This specimen consisted of CD8+ T cells from peripheral blood mononuclear cells, obtained in the second trimester of pregnancy. This chain connects TRBV23-1 to TRBJ1-2, with a possible D match to TRBD1 (5 bases). TRBV23-1 is marked as an open reading frame, function uncertain. The sequence came from a female donor in good health, enrolled as a control in a pregnancy study. CDR3 in DNA: TGCGCCAGCAGTCGGCCGGACATCCCGGGCTATGGCTACACCTTC. As protein: CASSRPDIPGYGYTF.